This TCR beta chain was documented in a study of identical twins. Study-level findings and limits: Donors were not followed over many years; analysis was cross-sectional.

The CDR3 is 15 residues long. J was trimmed by 1 base and V by 3 bases; bases with no gene match: 4. CDR1 MGHRA and CDR2 YSYEKL come from the germline V gene. This clonotype was seen a handful of times. Its target is not known. TCRdb independently ran MiXCR on the 5' RACE reads; one entry per CDR3 protein. The data hold more than 400,000 distinct CDR3 sequences, with over 12% observed a single time. The same sample was also studied in work on yellow fever vaccine responses in identical twins.

Sample: CD4+ T cells sorted from blood. The receptor was derived from a woman aged 18-29 years in good health. This chain connects TRBV4-1 to TRBJ2-3; 7 bases align to TRBD2. CDR3 sequence reads: CASSHGRGGTDTQYF. The CDR3 DNA sequence: TGCGCCAGCAGCCACGGCCGGGGGGGCACAGATACGCAGTATTTT.